This T cell receptor (beta chain) came from a study of T cell repertoires in cytomegalovirus infection (dated by TCRdb to the late 2010s). Background on the whole study: Donor HLA type was relevant to the analysis, as public TCR beta signatures indicated carriage of CMV infection together with the matching HLA type.

General findings and caveats noted by the study authors: The ex vivo response was dominated by HLA-C-restricted CMV-specific TCR beta clonotypes, which also provided the single most frequent clonotype in two of eight donors. Cumulative frequency of public TCR beta family members discriminated carriers of CMV infection plus the relevant HLA type in this cohort and an independent approximately 350-donor cohort.

Germline trimming: 2 bases from V, 4 bases from J; junction bases outside gene matches: 7. Reading from cysteine to phenylalanine, the CDR3 counts 16 amino acids. Kept here is only the CDR3 DNA, which spans 48 bases and is read in frame from base 1. From a lookup of the germline V gene, CDR1 and CDR2 are MNHEY and SVGEGT. The sample holds many counts of this clonotype. There is no known antigen for this receptor. Base quality data are lacking; no much larger clone is found one base away. The sequencer was an Illumina HiSeq 1500. TCRdb applied fastp at Q25 and MiXCR to the public reads, then kept only in-frame beta chains. Here each entry gathers all rows of one CDR3 protein and keeps the most common genes and DNA. Within this sample are roughly 120,000 distinct CDR3 sequences, with over 9.5% of them counted one time only. The biggest ten clones account for roughly 29% of the sample.

Sequencing used PBMCs, sequenced either directly or after in vitro stimulation (not recorded which). The chain is made from TRBV6-2 or TRBV6-3 and TRBJ1-1, and TRBD1 aligns with 10 junction nucleotides. This TCR was sampled from a human donor in good health (CMV status not recorded). Some clones in this sample may be carry-over from other donors' samples. The encoded CDR3 is CASSYPIGQGVTEAFF. The DNA is TGTGCCAGCAGTTACCCGATCGGACAGGGGGTCACTGAAGCTTTCTTT.